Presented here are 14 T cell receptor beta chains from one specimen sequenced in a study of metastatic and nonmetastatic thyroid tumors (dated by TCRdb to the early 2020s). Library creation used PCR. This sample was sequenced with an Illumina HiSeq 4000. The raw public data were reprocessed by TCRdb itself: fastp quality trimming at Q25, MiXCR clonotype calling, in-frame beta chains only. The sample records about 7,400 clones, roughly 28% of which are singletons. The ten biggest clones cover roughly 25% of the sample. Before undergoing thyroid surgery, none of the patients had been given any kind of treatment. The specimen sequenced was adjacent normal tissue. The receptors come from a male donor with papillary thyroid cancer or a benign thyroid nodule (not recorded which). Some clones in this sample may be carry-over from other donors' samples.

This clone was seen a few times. The CDR3: CASSVGLRYSGNTIYF. CDR3 DNA: TGTGCCAGCAGTGTCGGCCTTCGCTACTCTGGAAACACCATATATTTT. J is TRBJ1-3 and V is TRBV2, with D hard to call. The CDR3 is 16 residues long. Germline V gene sequence: CDR1 SNHLY, CDR2 FYNNEI. The V end was cut by 4 bases, the J end by 0 bases, with 13 bases between.

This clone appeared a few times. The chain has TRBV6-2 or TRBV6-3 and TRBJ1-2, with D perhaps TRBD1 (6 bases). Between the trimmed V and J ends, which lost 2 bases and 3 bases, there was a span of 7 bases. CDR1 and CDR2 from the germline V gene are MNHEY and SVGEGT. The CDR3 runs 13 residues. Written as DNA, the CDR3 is TGTGCCAGCAGTTACCCAGGGGACTATGGCTACACCTTC. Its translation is CASSYPGDYGYTF.

The CDR3 loop reads CASSYREQGAAGELFF. For the CDR3, the DNA is TGTGCCAGCAGTTACCGGGAGCAGGGGGCGGCCGGGGAGCTGTTTTTT. V usage is TRBV6-6 and J usage is TRBJ2-2, with 8 bases that match TRBD1. This CDR3 has 16 amino acids. Germline CDR1 is MNHNY and CDR2 is SVGAGI (reference sequence). Trimming cost V 2 bases and J 6 bases; bases outside gene matches: 8.

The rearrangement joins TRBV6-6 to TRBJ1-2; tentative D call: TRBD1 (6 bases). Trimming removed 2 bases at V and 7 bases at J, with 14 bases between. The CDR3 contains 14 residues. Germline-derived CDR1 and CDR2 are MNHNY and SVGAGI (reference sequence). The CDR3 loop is CASSYAYRAGGYTF. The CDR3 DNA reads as TGTGCCAGCAGTTACGCCTACAGGGCCGGTGGCTACACCTTC.

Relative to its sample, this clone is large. The DNA of the CDR3 is TGTGCCAGCAGTTACAATTCACCCCTCCACTTT. This sequence encodes CASSYNSPLHF. The chain uses TRBV6-2 or TRBV6-3 and TRBJ1-6; D is unclear. Looked up from germline, CDR1 is MNHEY and CDR2 is SVGEGT. The V and J ends lost 2 bases and 7 bases respectively, with 0 bases between them. This CDR3 spans 11 amino acids.

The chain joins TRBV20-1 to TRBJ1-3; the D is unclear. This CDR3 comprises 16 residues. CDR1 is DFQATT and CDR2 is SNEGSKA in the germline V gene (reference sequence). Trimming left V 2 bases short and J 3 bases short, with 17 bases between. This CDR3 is CSARPILLGDGNTIYF. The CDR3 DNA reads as TGCAGTGCTAGACCCATACTTTTGGGCGATGGAAACACCATATATTTT.

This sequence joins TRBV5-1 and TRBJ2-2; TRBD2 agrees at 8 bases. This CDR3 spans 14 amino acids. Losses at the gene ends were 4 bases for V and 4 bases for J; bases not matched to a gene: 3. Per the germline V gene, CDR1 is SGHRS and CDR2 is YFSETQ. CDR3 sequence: CASSRTSPTGELFF. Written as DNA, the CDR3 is TGCGCCAGCAGCAGGACTAGCCCCACCGGGGAGCTGTTTTTT.

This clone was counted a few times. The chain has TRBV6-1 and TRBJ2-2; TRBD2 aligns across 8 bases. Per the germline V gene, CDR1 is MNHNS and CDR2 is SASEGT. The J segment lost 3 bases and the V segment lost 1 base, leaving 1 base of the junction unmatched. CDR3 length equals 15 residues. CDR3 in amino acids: CASSEERGYTGELFF. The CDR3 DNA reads TGTGCCAGCAGTGAAGAGCGGGGGTACACCGGGGAGCTGTTTTTT.

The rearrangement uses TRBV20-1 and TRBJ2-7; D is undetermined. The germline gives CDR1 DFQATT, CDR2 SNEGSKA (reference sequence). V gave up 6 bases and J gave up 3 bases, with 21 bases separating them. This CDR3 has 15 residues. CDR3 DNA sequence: TGCAGTGCCACCGAACGTGAGAAGCTTATCTACGAGCAGTACTTC. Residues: CSATEREKLIYEQYF.

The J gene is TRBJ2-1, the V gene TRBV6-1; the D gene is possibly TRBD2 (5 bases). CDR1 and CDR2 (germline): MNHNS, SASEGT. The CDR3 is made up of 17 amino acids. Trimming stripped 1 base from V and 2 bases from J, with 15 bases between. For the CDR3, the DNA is TGTGCCAGCAGTGAAGAGATGAGGACTTCGCCCTACAATGAGCAGTTCTTC. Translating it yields CASSEEMRTSPYNEQFF.

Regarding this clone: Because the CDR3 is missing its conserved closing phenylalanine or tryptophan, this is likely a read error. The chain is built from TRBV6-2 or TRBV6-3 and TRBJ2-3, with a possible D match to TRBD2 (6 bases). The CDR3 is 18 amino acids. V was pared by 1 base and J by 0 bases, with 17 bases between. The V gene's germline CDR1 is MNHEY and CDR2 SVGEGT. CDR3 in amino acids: CASSYYLMSGLSTDTQYL. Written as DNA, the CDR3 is TGTGCCAGCAGTTACTACTTGATGAGCGGGCTGAGCACAGATACGCAGTATCTT.

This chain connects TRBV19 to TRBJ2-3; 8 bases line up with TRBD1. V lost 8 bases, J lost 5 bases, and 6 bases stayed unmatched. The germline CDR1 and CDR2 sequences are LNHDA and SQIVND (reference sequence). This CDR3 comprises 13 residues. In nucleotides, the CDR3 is TGTGCCAGTTCTGCCAGGGGGCAAGATACGCAGTATTTT. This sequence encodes CASSARGQDTQYF.

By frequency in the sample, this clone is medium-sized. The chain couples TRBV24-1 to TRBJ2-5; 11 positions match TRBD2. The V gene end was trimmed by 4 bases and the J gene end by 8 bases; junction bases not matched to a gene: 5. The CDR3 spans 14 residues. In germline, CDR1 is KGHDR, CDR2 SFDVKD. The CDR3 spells CATSEDSGRATQYF. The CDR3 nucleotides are TGTGCCACCAGTGAGGATAGCGGGAGGGCAACCCAGTACTTC.

The CDR3, as DNA: TGCAGTGCTAGAGATCGCGGGAGACAGGGATACGAGCAGTACTTC. Residues: CSARDRGRQGYEQYF. The chain carries TRBV20-1 and TRBJ2-7, with D perhaps being TRBD1 or TRBD2 (7 bases each). V was cut by 0 bases and J by 4 bases, with 16 bases left in between. Germline lookup yields CDR1 DFQATT and CDR2 SNEGSKA (reference sequence). The CDR3 loop spans 15 amino acids.